A selection of T cell receptor beta chains follows, all from one sample in a study of T cells in Graves' hyperthyroidism and ophthalmopathy. TCRdb reprocessed the multiplex PCR reads via MiXCR and lists one record per CDR3 protein. The sample has about 290,000 distinct CDR3 sequences, about an eighth seen once; the top ten hold 6% to 8%. The material sequenced was blood. The receptors were sampled from a woman between 25 and 40 years old with Graves' hyperthyroidism that later progressed to Graves' ophthalmopathy. Both conserved end residues are part of each CDR3. The D gene is left open where the match is weak. Expanded clones get a size class; other rows say once, few or many, or leave the size out.

J | V | size | D | length | CDR3 | DNA
TRBJ2-7 | TRBV6-2/TRBV6-3 | NA | TRBD2 | 14 | CASRTGTSYYEQYF | TGTGCCAGCAGGACCGGGACTAGCTATTACGAGCAGTACTTC
TRBJ2-2 | TRBV7-7 | few | NA | 15 | CASSLAPDNTGELFF | TGTGCTAGCAGCTTAGCCCCAGACAACACCGGGGAGCTGTTTTTT
TRBJ2-5 | TRBV25-1 | NA | TRBD1 | 15 | CASSDPGTAPETQYF | TGTGCCAGCAGTGACCCAGGGACAGCCCCAGAGACCCAGTACTTC
TRBJ2-1 | TRBV4-3 | few | NA | 16 | CASSQEPLSSYNEQFF | TGCGCCAGCAGCCAAGAGCCCCTGAGCTCCTACAATGAGCAGTTCTTC
TRBJ1-1 | TRBV19 | many | NA | 16 | CASSIEGGVANTEAFF | TGTGCCAGTAGTATAGAGGGCGGGGTTGCAAACACTGAAGCTTTCTTT
TRBJ1-2 | TRBV24-1 | many | NA | 14 | CATSAGTANYGYTF | TGTGCCACCAGTGCCGGGACGGCTAACTATGGCTACACCTTC
TRBJ2-5 | TRBV11-2 | many | TRBD1 | 15 | CASSLGGQGEKTQYF | TGTGCCAGCAGCCTTGGGGGACAGGGTGAAAAGACCCAGTACTTC
TRBJ2-1 | TRBV19 | NA | TRBD1 | 14 | CASRTGQGTNEQFF | TGTGCCAGTAGGACGGGACAGGGGACGAATGAGCAGTTCTTC
TRBJ2-2 | TRBV24-1 | few | TRBD1 | 16 | CATSEGQGAGTGELFF | TGTGCCACCAGTGAGGGACAGGGGGCCGGCACCGGGGAGCTGTTTTTT
TRBJ1-1 | TRBV10-1 | NA | NA | 14 | CASSPSAGNTEAFF | TGCGCCAGCAGTCCCTCGGCAGGGAACACTGAAGCTTTCTTT
TRBJ2-5 | TRBV7-9 | many | NA | 14 | CASSSVGGGETQYF | TGTGCCAGCAGCTCGGTTGGGGGCGGAGAGACCCAGTACTTC
TRBJ1-2 | TRBV12-3/TRBV12-4 | many | NA | 12 | CASRLGGDGYTF | TGTGCCAGCAGGCTTGGGGGAGATGGCTACACCTTC
TRBJ2-3 | TRBV19 | many | NA | 13 | CASSSRPLDTQYF | TGTGCCAGTAGTTCCCGTCCACTAGATACGCAGTATTTT
TRBJ2-5 | TRBV7-2 | many | NA | 13 | CASSSRSQETQYF | TGTGCCAGCAGCTCCCGCAGCCAAGAGACCCAGTACTTC
TRBJ1-6 | TRBV20-1 | many | NA | 14 | CSAQGTFWDSPLHF | TGCAGTGCTCAGGGGACCTTTTGGGATTCACCCCTCCACTTT
TRBJ2-6 | TRBV12-3/TRBV12-4 | few | NA | 17 | CATQGGHQTSGANVLTF | TGTGCCACCCAAGGGGGACATCAGACCTCTGGGGCCAACGTCCTGACTTTC
TRBJ1-2 | TRBV28 | many | NA | 13 | CASSLLGSRGYTF | TGTGCCAGCAGCCTCCTGGGGTCACGGGGCTACACCTTC
TRBJ2-3 | TRBV6-5 | few | TRBD2 | 14 | CASPKGGSPDTQYF | TGTGCCAGCCCTAAGGGCGGGAGCCCAGATACGCAGTATTTT
TRBJ1-6 | TRBV28 | NA | NA | 15 | CASSFSSGDNSPLHF | TGTGCCAGCAGTTTCTCGTCAGGGGACAATTCACCCCTCCACTTT
TRBJ1-4 | TRBV2 | NA | TRBD1 | 14 | CASSENRGYEKLFF | TGCGCCAGCAGTGAAAACAGGGGGTATGAAAAACTGTTTTTT
TRBJ2-7 | TRBV20-1 | many | NA | 14 | CSAGGGSRLYEQYF | TGCAGCGCAGGGGGGGGGAGTCGGCTTTACGAGCAGTACTTC
TRBJ1-1 | TRBV5-1 | few | NA | 14 | CASSLVRGVTEAFF | TGCGCCAGCAGCTTGGTCCGAGGGGTCACTGAAGCTTTCTTT
TRBJ2-7 | TRBV28 | many | NA | 15 | CASTDTGQSFYEQYF | TGTGCCAGCACCGATACCGGGCAGTCCTTCTACGAGCAGTACTTC
TRBJ1-3 | TRBV4-1 | few | NA | 15 | CASSQEGDRGNTIYF | TGCGCCAGCAGCCAAGAAGGGGATCGAGGGAACACCATATATTTT
TRBJ2-7 | TRBV7-9 | NA | NA | 14 | CASSPQETFYEQYF | TGTGCCAGCAGCCCACAGGAGACTTTCTACGAGCAGTACTTC
TRBJ2-7 | TRBV27 | few | NA | 16 | CASSYNFGGPTYEQYF | TGTGCCAGCAGTTACAACTTTGGCGGGCCCACCTACGAGCAGTACTTC
TRBJ2-3 | TRBV30 | many | NA | 14 | CAAPTSLGTDTQYF | TGTGCCGCACCGACTAGTCTAGGCACAGATACGCAGTATTTT
TRBJ1-5 | TRBV30 | NA | NA | 16 | CAWSSQGRVGNQPQHF | TGTGCCTGGAGTAGTCAGGGCAGGGTGGGCAATCAGCCCCAGCATTTT
TRBJ2-1 | TRBV7-3 | many | NA | 15 | CASSLNRGGGNEQFF | TGTGCCAGCAGCTTAAACCGGGGAGGGGGGAATGAGCAGTTCTTC
TRBJ2-1 | TRBV7-2 | many | NA | 14 | CASSPGSSYNEQFF | TGTGCCAGCAGCCCGGGGAGCTCCTACAATGAGCAGTTCTTC
TRBJ2-7 | TRBV5-6 | many | TRBD1 | 13 | CASSRQGIGEQYF | TGTGCCAGCAGCCGACAGGGCATAGGCGAGCAGTACTTC
TRBJ2-7 | TRBV18 | many | TRBD1 | 15 | CASSPGQANSYEQYF | TGTGCCAGCTCACCAGGACAGGCGAACTCCTACGAGCAGTACTTC
TRBJ2-3 | TRBV11-2 | many | TRBD2 | 19 | CASSFAAGLEFRATDTQYF | TGTGCCAGCAGCTTCGCCGCCGGACTAGAGTTCCGGGCCACAGATACGCAGTATTTT
TRBJ2-1 | TRBV27 | few | NA | 14 | CASSQRSSYNEQFF | TGTGCCAGCAGCCAGCGAAGCTCCTACAATGAGCAGTTCTTC
TRBJ2-3 | TRBV7-6 | many | NA | 14 | CASSLLPGTDTQYF | TGTGCCAGCAGCCTCTTACCCGGCACAGATACGCAGTATTTT
TRBJ2-3 | TRBV27 | many | NA | 14 | CASRWDFSTDTQYF | TGTGCCAGCAGGTGGGACTTCTCCACAGATACGCAGTATTTT
TRBJ2-2 | TRBV27 | NA | TRBD2 | 15 | CASRKSGANTGELFF | TGTGCCAGCAGGAAGAGCGGGGCGAACACCGGGGAGCTGTTTTTT
TRBJ2-5 | TRBV10-3 | many | TRBD2 | 14 | CAIRTSGDQETQYF | TGTGCCATCAGGACTAGCGGGGACCAAGAGACCCAGTACTTC
TRBJ1-2 | TRBV12-3/TRBV12-4 | many | NA | 15 | CASSPFGTANYGYTF | TGTGCCAGCAGCCCTTTTGGAACAGCTAACTATGGCTACACCTTC
TRBJ2-3 | TRBV19 | few | NA | 14 | CASTSPGIGDTQYF | TGTGCCAGTACCTCGCCAGGAATTGGGGATACGCAGTATTTT
TRBJ2-5 | TRBV14 | few | TRBD2 | 14 | CASSQVAGFGTQYF | TGTGCCAGCAGCCAAGTAGCGGGATTCGGGACCCAGTACTTC
TRBJ2-7 | TRBV7-2 | many | NA | 15 | CASSLVGQGTYEQYF | TGTGCCAGCAGCTTAGTAGGGCAGGGGACCTACGAGCAGTACTTC
TRBJ1-2 | TRBV27 | many | TRBD1 | 15 | CASSMGQGNIYGYTF | TGTGCCAGCAGCATGGGACAGGGGAACATCTATGGCTACACCTTC
TRBJ1-1 | TRBV4-3 | many | NA | 14 | CASSRRQGDTEAFF | TGCGCCAGCAGCAGAAGACAAGGGGACACTGAAGCTTTCTTT
TRBJ1-1 | TRBV28 | NA | TRBD1 | 14 | CASSRGGGGTEAFF | TGTGCCAGCAGTCGAGGGGGCGGCGGCACTGAAGCTTTCTTT
TRBJ2-6 | TRBV11-2 | many | NA | 17 | CASNPIWRDSGANVLTF | TGTGCCAGCAACCCCATATGGAGGGACTCTGGGGCCAACGTCCTGACTTTC
TRBJ2-1 | TRBV9 | NA | NA | 17 | CASSLHLSGQLYNEQFF | TGTGCCAGCAGCCTTCATCTTAGCGGACAATTATACAATGAGCAGTTCTTC
TRBJ1-3 | TRBV6-2/TRBV6-3 | NA | NA | 15 | CASRETGHSGNTIYF | TGTGCCAGCAGGGAGACAGGACACTCTGGAAACACCATATATTTT
TRBJ2-3 | TRBV28 | NA | TRBD1 | 15 | CASSPGQGLSDTQYF | TGTGCCAGCAGTCCGGGACAGGGGCTTTCTGATACGCAGTATTTT